This T cell receptor beta chain comes out of a study of blood T cell repertoires in COVID-19. Study-wide context: T cells, B-cell-depleted T cells, or PBMCs supplied cDNA or gDNA.

Trimming removed 4 bases from V and 3 bases from J; junction bases left unmatched: 8. CDR1 is GTSNPN, CDR2 SVGIG, per germline (reference sequence). The CDR3 length is 14 residues. Authors' analysis steps: By means of reference gene primer amplification, nucleated cell counts were estimated. The data were produced by immunoSEQ multiplex PCR, yet TCRdb's version contains in-frame clones alone and is incomplete. V, J and clone size were drawn from that table, and D and trimming were deduced from the DNA. The sample shows approximately 170,000 clones, approximately 87% of them seen only once. The source is a woman in her 70s with acute or convalescent COVID-19. The chain couples TRBV30 to TRBJ1-1; 7 bases map to TRBD1. Material: peripheral blood. The DNA of the CDR3 is TGTGCCTGGACCAGACAGGGTACCTACACTGAAGCTTTCTTT. This encodes CAWTRQGTYTEAFF. Full variable domain (outside the CDR3, taken from reference TRBV30 and TRBJ1-1): SQTIHQWPATLVQPVGSPLSLECTVEGTSNPNLYWYRQAAGRGLQLLFYSVGIGQISSEVPQNLSASRPQDRQFILSSKKLLLSDSGFYLCAWTRQGTYTEAFFGQGTRLTVV.